One sample yielded the 2 T cell receptor beta chains listed below, sequenced in a study of OX40 agonist ivuxolimab in advanced cancers. Only in-frame clones appear in the TCRdb table, and some are missing; sequencing was by immunoSEQ multiplex PCR. The sample gives 50,000 to 60,000 clones, roughly 77% of which show up once; roughly 1.2% is in the top ten. Specimen: CD4+ or CD8+ T cells sorted from blood, collected in a trial of the OX40 agonist ivuxolimab. These receptors came from an adult with an advanced solid tumor such as melanoma, head and neck, liver or kidney cancer.

The chain uses TRBV2 and TRBJ2-3; D is possibly TRBD1 (6 bases). The germline V and J ends were trimmed by 5 bases and 8 bases, with 11 bases remaining between them. The CDR3 extends over 12 amino acids. Germline V gene sequence: CDR1 SNHLY, CDR2 FYNNEI. The CDR3 is CASSRQEGTQYF. The CDR3 DNA is TGTGCCAGCAGTAGACAGGAAGGTACGCAGTATTTT.

This chain connects TRBV6-5 to TRBJ1-6, with 10 bases fitting TRBD1. This CDR3 is 15 amino acids long. The germline gives CDR1 MNHEY, CDR2 SVGAGI. V shed 2 bases, J shed 9 bases, and the junction held 4 bases outside the gene matches. In DNA form, the CDR3 reads TGTGCCAGCAGTTACCTCCGGGACAGGGGTTCACCCCTCCACTTT. This codes for CASSYLRDRGSPLHF.